Detailed here is one T cell receptor beta chain. Its matching antigen is unknown. This CDR3 has 16 amino acids. Germline CDR1 and CDR2: SGHTS and YDEGEE. Trimming cost V 0 bases and J 8 bases; bases outside gene matches: 11. Produced via immunoSEQ multiplex PCR; TCRdb's table is partial and in-frame only. The table shows roughly 98,000 clones, with less than 90% occurring only once. The source of the sample is a study of cytomegalovirus exposure and HLA in healthy donors. Across the whole study: The same platform was used for the 120 or so validation repertoires as for the roughly 660 first-cohort repertoires, as reported in a later analysis.

Study findings and constraints: Most TCR sequences were uncommon, yet certain public TCRs appeared in many donors. As confirmed in vitro, a few CMV-associated chains were specific for CMV antigens. A list of more than 150 TCR beta chains associated with cytomegalovirus was given.

The chain combines TRBV5-8 with TRBJ1-2, with 9 bases matching TRBD1. The sample was PBMCs. The receptor's source is a man aged 18 to 30 in good health and CMV-seropositive. The CDR3 spells CASSLVFVGQGGGYTF. For the CDR3, the DNA is TGTGCCAGCAGCTTGGTATTCGTGGGACAGGGTGGCGGCTACACCTTC. Based on the CDR3 plus reference TRBV5-8 and TRBJ1-2, the full variable domain is EAGVTQSPTHLIKTRGQQATLRCSPISGHTSVYWYQQALGLGLQFLLWYDEGEERNRGNFPPRFSGRQFPNYSSELNVNALELEDSALYLCASSLVFVGQGGGYTFGSGTRLTVV.